The 9 T cell receptor beta chains presented below share a single source sample, sequenced in a study of technical replicates of blood from a few donors. The data were produced by immunoSEQ multiplex PCR, yet TCRdb's version contains in-frame clones alone and is incomplete. The top ten clones hold about 3% of a sample with just under 60,000 clones, about 95% of them seen once. The sequenced sample consisted of PBMCs. The receptor source for this set is a human donor in good health. Some clones in this sample may be carry-over from other donors' samples.

The V and J genes are TRBV5-1 and TRBJ2-1, with TRBD2 identical over 7 bases. Germline-derived CDR1 and CDR2 are SGHRS and YFSETQ. CDR3 length: 18 amino acids. Trimming removed 3 bases from V and 9 bases from J; junction bases left unmatched: 21. The CDR3 loop reads CASSSPRGGAGKIGEQFF. The CDR3 region has the DNA TGCGCCAGCAGCTCCCCCCGAGGTGGAGCGGGAAAAATCGGTGAGCAGTTCTTC.

This clone was found once. CDR3 DNA sequence: TGTGCCAGCTCACAGTTCGAAGGTCCCACCGGGGAGCTGTTTTTT. Translating gives CASSQFEGPTGELFF. V and J are TRBV6-4 and TRBJ2-2; D not certain. CDR3 length: 15 amino acids. V dropped 8 bases and J dropped 4 bases, with 17 bases sitting between them. CDR1 is MRHNA and CDR2 is SNTAGT in the germline V gene.

V and J are TRBV7-7 and TRBJ2-5, with D maybe TRBD1 (5 bases). The CDR3 runs 15 residues. Deletions cut 3 bases from V and 3 bases from J, with 14 bases between. Germline CDR1 reads SSHAT; CDR2 reads FNYEAQ (reference sequence). The CDR3 coding sequence is TGTGCCAGCAGCTTCGGGCAGGGTGAGGAAGAGACCCAGTACTTC. It translates to CASSFGQGEEETQYF.

This sequence joins TRBV10-1 and TRBJ1-2, with TRBD1 as a possible D gene (6 bases). The CDR3 length is 14 residues. The V gene lost 4 bases and the J gene lost 7 bases, with 16 bases spanning the gap. Germline-derived CDR1 and CDR2 are WNHNN and SYGVQD (reference sequence). CDR3 bases: TGCGCCAGCAGTGGCCCGGACAGACCGGCTGGCTACACCTTC. Residues: CASSGPDRPAGYTF.

This chain links TRBV6-5 with TRBJ2-7; 7 positions agree with TRBD1. The CDR3 consists of 13 residues. Looked up from germline, CDR1 is MNHEY and CDR2 is SVGAGI. Unmatched junction bases numbered 8, after V lost 7 bases and J lost 5 bases. CDR3 protein: CASTTGDSHEQYF. DNA for the CDR3: TGTGCCAGCACCACAGGGGATAGCCACGAGCAGTACTTC.

The chain is built from TRBV5-1 and TRBJ2-1; 12 bases line up with TRBD2. The CDR3 is 16 residues long. With V trimmed by 6 bases and J by 7 bases, 11 bases remained unmatched. Looked up from germline, CDR1 is SGHRS and CDR2 is YFSETQ. For the CDR3, the DNA is TGCGCCAGCAATGGACGGGCTAGCGGGAGGGCGAATGAGCAGTTCTTC. Its translation: CASNGRASGRANEQFF.

The chain carries TRBV18 and TRBJ2-5; 8 nucleotides match TRBD1. Per the germline V gene, CDR1 is KGHSH and CDR2 is LQKENI. The V segment lost 5 bases and the J segment 2 bases; nucleotides outside the gene matches: 10. This CDR3 region has 16 residues. CDR3 residues: CASSDRQGRGQETQYF. In DNA, the CDR3 is TGTGCCAGCTCAGACCGACAGGGGAGAGGTCAAGAGACCCAGTACTTC.

The CDR3 nucleotides are TGCGCCAGCAGAACTAGCGACGAGCAGTACTTC. Its translation is CASRTSDEQYF. V and J are TRBV5-1 and TRBJ2-7, with 7 nucleotides matching TRBD2. The ends lost 5 bases at V and 5 bases at J; junction bases unmatched: 1. The CDR3 has 11 amino acids. Germline V gives CDR1 SGHRS, CDR2 YFSETQ. The entire variable domain, with the rest obtained from reference TRBV5-1 and TRBJ2-7, is as follows: KAGVTQTPRYLIKTRGQQVTLSCSPISGHRSVSWYQQTPGQGLQFLFEYFSETQRNKGNFPGRFSGRQFSNSRSEMNVSTLELGDSALYLCASRTSDEQYFGPGTRLTVT.

In its sample, this clone was seen a few times. The V and J genes are TRBV6-1 and TRBJ2-7, with D possibly TRBD2 on 6 matching bases. The CDR3 has 13 residues. Germline CDR1 MNHNS, CDR2 SASEGT. The ends were cut back, 8 bases at V and 3 bases at J, with 14 bases in the middle. CDR3 loop: CASGRGLSYEQYF. The CDR3 bases are TGTGCCAGCGGTCGGGGACTGAGCTACGAGCAGTACTTC.